The clone carrying this TCR beta chain occurred a few times. A minimum of 7 million PBMCs was isolated per sample. Germline V gene data show CDR1 as SGHRS and CDR2 as YFSETQ. The length of the CDR3 is 16 residues. Trimming stripped 4 bases from V and 7 bases from J, with 24 bases between. The source of the sample is a study of blood T cells in healthy people across ages. Sample-barcoded 5' priming and a J-beta primer mix drove a second PCR of about 6 to 12 cycles. TCRdb analysed the 5' RACE reads with MiXCR anew, one entry per CDR3 protein. The repertoire holds approximately 1,100,000 distinct CDR3 sequences, with around 43% as singletons.

The receptor comes from an older woman in good health. Sequencing used blood. The V gene is TRBV5-1, the J gene TRBJ2-7; D gene uncertain. The CDR3 loop is CASSPTATVLLGEQYF. The CDR3 DNA reads TGCGCCAGCAGCCCTACCGCGACGGTCCTTCTGGGGGAGCAGTACTTC.